Below, 13 T cell receptor beta chains from the same sample are listed, as sequenced in a study of beta chain features in type 1 diabetes. Notes on the study in general: Moderately but significantly shorter TCRB CDR3s were found in Type 1 diabetes patients in all four CD4+ subsets.

As every portion of the isolated RNA was reverse transcribed, the sequencing read expressed TCRB transcripts. The assay was immunoSEQ multiplex PCR, and TCRdb's table has in-frame clones only and misses some. Among around 310,000 clones listed, 13% were seen once. These receptors' antigens are unknown. The sample was naive CD4+ T cells from blood. The receptors come from a woman in her late teens or twenties with type 1 diabetes.

The rearrangement links TRBV5-4 to TRBJ2-1, with a weak D call TRBD2 (9 bases). The CDR3 is 17 amino acids. Germline CDR1 SGHNT, CDR2 YYREEE (reference sequence). V lost 3 bases and J 12 bases, leaving 28 bases between the germline ends. CDR3 in DNA: TGTGCCAGCAGCTCAACAGGGGGTGGGCTAGCGGGGCGGGTGCAGTTCTTC. Translation gives CASSSTGGGLAGRVQFF.

This clone appeared many times. V and J are TRBV15 and TRBJ2-1; TRBD2 might be the D (6 bases). The CDR3 runs 14 residues. The ends were cut back, 0 bases at V and 9 bases at J, with 12 bases in the middle. Germline CDR1 LNHNV, CDR2 YYDKDF (reference sequence). CDR3 nucleotide sequence: TGTGCCACCAGCAGAGATAAGGAGGGGAGTGAGCAGTTCTTC. It codes for CATSRDKEGSEQFF.

The sample holds a few counts of this clone. The V gene is TRBV10-3, the J gene TRBJ1-2, with D possibly being TRBD1 (5 bases). The germline CDR1 and CDR2 sequences are ENHRY and SYGVKD. The CDR3 runs 14 residues. The ends were cut back, 2 bases at V and 0 bases at J, with 7 bases in the middle. The CDR3, as DNA: TGTGCCATCAGTGAGGGGGGGTCTAACTATGGCTACACCTTC. It codes for CAISEGGSNYGYTF.

The chain recombines TRBV7-3 with TRBJ2-7; 10 nucleotides agree with TRBD2. The CDR3 loop spans 15 amino acids. Germline V gene data show CDR1 as SGHTA and CDR2 as FQGTGA. J gave up 5 bases and V 3 bases, and 7 bases lay outside the gene matches. CDR3 sequence: CASSLQAGGPDEQYF. The CDR3 DNA follows: TGTGCCAGCAGCTTGCAAGCGGGAGGGCCGGACGAGCAGTACTTC.

In its sample, this clone was seen a few times. The chain links TRBV9 to TRBJ1-1; D call uncertain. Germline-derived CDR1 and CDR2 are SGDLS and YYNGEE. The CDR3 runs to 13 residues. V lost 0 bases and J 1 base, leaving 4 bases between the germline ends. The CDR3 bases are TGTGCCAGCAGCGTAGCCCAGAACACTGAAGCTTTCTTT. Amino acid sequence: CASSVAQNTEAFF.

The sample holds a few counts of this clone. This chain links TRBV28 with TRBJ2-5; 13 bases align to TRBD2. The V gene's germline CDR1 is MDHEN and CDR2 SYDVKM. J was trimmed by 4 bases and V by 5 bases; bases with no gene match: 7. The CDR3 sequence is 16 residues long. In DNA form, the CDR3 reads TGTGCCAGCAGTCCTCCGACTAGCGGGAGGATAGAGACCCAGTACTTC. Protein: CASSPPTSGRIETQYF.

The rearrangement joins TRBV19 to TRBJ1-1; maybe TRBD1 (6 bases). The CDR3 runs to 15 residues. Deletions cut 6 bases from V and 1 base from J, with 15 bases between. Germline CDR1 reads LNHDA; CDR2 reads SQIVND (reference sequence). The CDR3 nucleotides are TGTGCCAGTAGCAAACAGGGTCTGGGGAACACTGAAGCTTTCTTT. Translated, it gives CASSKQGLGNTEAFF.

The genes are TRBV5-4 and TRBJ2-3; 10 nucleotides line up with TRBD2. This CDR3 comprises 16 residues. Germline V CDR1 and CDR2: SGHNT, YYREEE (reference sequence). V lost 4 bases and J lost 6; bases outside the gene matches: 11. The CDR3 spells CASSRTSGAQADTQYF. The CDR3 DNA reads as TGTGCCAGCAGCAGGACTAGCGGAGCGCAAGCGGATACGCAGTATTTT.

This clone was found a few times. The chain has TRBV9 and TRBJ2-3, with TRBD2 matching 10 bases. Germline V CDR1 and CDR2: SGDLS, YYNGEE. Unmatched junction bases numbered 5, after V lost 0 bases and J lost 4 bases. The CDR3 covers 16 residues. The DNA for the CDR3 is TGTGCCAGCAGCGTAGGGGCTAGCGGGAGATCAGATACGCAGTATTTT. This translates into CASSVGASGRSDTQYF.

V usage is TRBV19 and J usage is TRBJ2-5; TRBD2 agrees at 13 bases. The germline CDR1 and CDR2 sequences are LNHDA and SQIVND (reference sequence). V trimming: 8 bases; J trimming: 3 bases; junction bases outside the gene matches: 3. There are 14 residues in the CDR3. This CDR3 reads CASSGTSGKETQYF. CDR3 coding DNA: TGTGCCAGTTCCGGGACTAGCGGGAAAGAGACCCAGTACTTC.

The chain has TRBV2 and TRBJ2-1; a weak D match, TRBD2 (6 bases). The CDR3 length is 14 residues. Per the germline V gene, CDR1 is SNHLY and CDR2 is FYNNEI. V lost 8 bases and J lost 0, with 11 bases in between. The CDR3, as DNA: TGTGCCAGCGAGCGGGTTGTCTCCTACAATGAGCAGTTCTTC. It encodes CASERVVSYNEQFF. The full variable domain, in which reference TRBV2 and TRBJ2-1 provide the parts outside the CDR3, is EPEVTQTPSHQVTQMGQEVILRCVPISNHLYFYWYRQILGQKVEFLVSFYNNEISEKSEIFDDQFSVERPDGSNFTLKIRSTKLEDSAMYFCASERVVSYNEQFFGPGTRLTVL.

This clone came up a few times. The sample holds other DNA sequences that translate to the same CDR3. The chain uses TRBV19 and TRBJ2-1; 10 bases map to TRBD1. Trimming removed 3 bases from V and 2 bases from J; junction bases left unmatched: 1. Germline CDR1 reads LNHDA; CDR2 reads SQIVND (reference sequence). The CDR3 is 15 amino acids. The DNA of the CDR3 is TGTGCCAGTAGTATCGGACAGGGGGCCTACAATGAGCAGTTCTTC. Encoded protein: CASSIGQGAYNEQFF. Together with reference TRBV19 and TRBJ2-1, the CDR3 gives the full variable domain: DGGITQSPKYLFRKEGQNVTLSCEQNLNHDAMYWYRQDPGQGLRLIYYSQIVNDFQKGDIAEGYSVSREKKESFPLTVTSAQKNPTAFYLCASSIGQGAYNEQFFGPGTRLTVL.

This clone appeared a few times. V and J are TRBV5-4 and TRBJ1-4; 7 bases match TRBD1. CDR3 size: 15 residues. V was pared by 0 bases and J by 4 bases, with 3 bases of the junction left unmatched. The V gene's germline CDR1 is SGHNT and CDR2 YYREEE (reference sequence). CDR3: CASSLGGQNNEKLFF. In DNA form, the CDR3 reads TGTGCCAGCAGCTTGGGGGGACAGAATAATGAAAAACTGTTTTTT.